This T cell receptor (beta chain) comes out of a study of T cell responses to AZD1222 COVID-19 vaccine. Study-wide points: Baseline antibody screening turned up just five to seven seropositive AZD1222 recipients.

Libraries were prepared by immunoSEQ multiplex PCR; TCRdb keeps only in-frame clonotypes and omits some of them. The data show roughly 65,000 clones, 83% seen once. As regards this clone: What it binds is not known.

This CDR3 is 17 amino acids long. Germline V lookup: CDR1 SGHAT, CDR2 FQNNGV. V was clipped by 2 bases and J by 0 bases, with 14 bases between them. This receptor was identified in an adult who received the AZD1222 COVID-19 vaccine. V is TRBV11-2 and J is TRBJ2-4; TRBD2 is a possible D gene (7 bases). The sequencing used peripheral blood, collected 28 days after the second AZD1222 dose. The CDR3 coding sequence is TGTGCCAGCAGCTTACTGCAGGGGAGGGGAGCCAAAAACATTCAGTACTTC. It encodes CASSLLQGRGAKNIQYF.